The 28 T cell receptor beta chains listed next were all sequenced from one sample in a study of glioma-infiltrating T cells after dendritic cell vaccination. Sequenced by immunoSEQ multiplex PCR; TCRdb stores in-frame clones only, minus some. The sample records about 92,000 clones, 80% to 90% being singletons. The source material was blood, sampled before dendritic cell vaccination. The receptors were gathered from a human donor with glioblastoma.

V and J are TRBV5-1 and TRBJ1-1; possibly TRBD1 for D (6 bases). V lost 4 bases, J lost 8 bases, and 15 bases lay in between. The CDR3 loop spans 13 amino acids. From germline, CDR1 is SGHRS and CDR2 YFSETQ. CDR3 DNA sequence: TGCGCCAGCAGCCCGACGGGGGGCTTGGAAGCTTTCTTT. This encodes CASSPTGGLEAFF.

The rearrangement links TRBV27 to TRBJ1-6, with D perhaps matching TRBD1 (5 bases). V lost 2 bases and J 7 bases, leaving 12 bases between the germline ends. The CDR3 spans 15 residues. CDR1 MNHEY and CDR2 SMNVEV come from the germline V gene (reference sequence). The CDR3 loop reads CASSLLMAGNSPLHF. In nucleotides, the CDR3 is TGTGCCAGCAGTTTACTAATGGCAGGGAATTCACCCCTCCACTTT.

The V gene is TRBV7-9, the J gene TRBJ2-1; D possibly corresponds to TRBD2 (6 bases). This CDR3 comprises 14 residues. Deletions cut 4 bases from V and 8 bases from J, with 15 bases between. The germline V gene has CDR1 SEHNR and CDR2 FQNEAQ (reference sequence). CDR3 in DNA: TGTGCCAGCAGCTCGTTGGGGGAGGTGGATGAGCAGTTCTTC. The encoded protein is CASSSLGEVDEQFF.

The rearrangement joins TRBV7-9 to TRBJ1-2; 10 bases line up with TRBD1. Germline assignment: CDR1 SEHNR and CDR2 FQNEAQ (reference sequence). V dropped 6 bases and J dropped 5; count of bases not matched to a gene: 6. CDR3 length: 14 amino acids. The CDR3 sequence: CASSPGGQGYGYTF. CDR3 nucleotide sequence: TGTGCCAGCAGTCCTGGGGGACAGGGGTATGGCTACACCTTC.

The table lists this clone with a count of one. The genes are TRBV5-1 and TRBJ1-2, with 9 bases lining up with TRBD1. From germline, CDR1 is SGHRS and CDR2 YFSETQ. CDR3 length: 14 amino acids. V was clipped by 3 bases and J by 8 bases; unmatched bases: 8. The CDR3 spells CASSSTGGAEGYTF. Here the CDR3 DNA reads TGCGCCAGCAGCTCGACAGGGGGAGCAGAAGGCTACACCTTC.

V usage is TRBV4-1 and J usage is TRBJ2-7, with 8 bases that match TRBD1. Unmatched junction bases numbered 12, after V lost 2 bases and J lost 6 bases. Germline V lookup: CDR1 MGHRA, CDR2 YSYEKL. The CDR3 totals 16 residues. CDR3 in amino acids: CASSQTPGQAPTEQYF. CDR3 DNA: TGCGCCAGCAGCCAAACTCCGGGACAGGCCCCTACCGAGCAGTACTTC.

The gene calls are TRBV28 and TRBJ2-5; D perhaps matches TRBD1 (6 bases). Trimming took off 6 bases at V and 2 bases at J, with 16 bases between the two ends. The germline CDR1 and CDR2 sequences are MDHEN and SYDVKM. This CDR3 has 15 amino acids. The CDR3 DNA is TGTGCCAGCAGAGTCTCGACAGGTCTACAAGAGACCCAGTACTTC. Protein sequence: CASRVSTGLQETQYF.

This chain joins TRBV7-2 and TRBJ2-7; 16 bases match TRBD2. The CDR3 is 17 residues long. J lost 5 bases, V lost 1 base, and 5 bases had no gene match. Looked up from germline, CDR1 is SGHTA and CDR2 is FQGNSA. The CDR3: CASSLGGTSGRAHEQYF. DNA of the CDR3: TGTGCCAGCAGCTTAGGGGGGACTAGCGGGAGGGCCCACGAGCAGTACTTC.

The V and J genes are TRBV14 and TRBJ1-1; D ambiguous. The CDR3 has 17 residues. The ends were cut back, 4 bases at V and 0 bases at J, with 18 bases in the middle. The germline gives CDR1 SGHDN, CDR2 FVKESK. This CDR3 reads CASSPSYLSGMNTEAFF. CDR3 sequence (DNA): TGTGCCAGCAGCCCAAGCTATTTGTCGGGTATGAACACTGAAGCTTTCTTT.

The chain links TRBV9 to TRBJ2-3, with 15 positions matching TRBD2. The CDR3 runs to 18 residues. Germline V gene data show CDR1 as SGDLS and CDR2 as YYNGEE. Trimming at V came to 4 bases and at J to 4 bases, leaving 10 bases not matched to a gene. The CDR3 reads CASSLSGLAGGRADTQYF. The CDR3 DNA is TGTGCCAGCAGCCTGTCGGGACTAGCGGGAGGAAGGGCAGATACGCAGTATTTT.

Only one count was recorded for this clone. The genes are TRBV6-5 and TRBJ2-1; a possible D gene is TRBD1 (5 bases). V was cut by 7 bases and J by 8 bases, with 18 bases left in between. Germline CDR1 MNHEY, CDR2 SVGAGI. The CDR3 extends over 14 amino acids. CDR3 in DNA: TGTGCCAGCACCCTCTCCCCCTCAGGGCATGAGCAGTTCTTC. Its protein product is CASTLSPSGHEQFF.

This chain's CDR3 is CASSQDSRAGGASYSYEQYF. The DNA of the CDR3 is TGCGCCAGCAGCCAAGATTCCAGAGCGGGGGGGGCCTCTTACTCCTACGAGCAGTACTTC. This chain connects TRBV4-1 to TRBJ2-7; 10 bases line up with TRBD2. Germline CDR1 reads MGHRA; CDR2 reads YSYEKL. Trimming took 0 bases from V and 0 from J; bases not matched to a gene: 14. This CDR3 has 20 amino acids.

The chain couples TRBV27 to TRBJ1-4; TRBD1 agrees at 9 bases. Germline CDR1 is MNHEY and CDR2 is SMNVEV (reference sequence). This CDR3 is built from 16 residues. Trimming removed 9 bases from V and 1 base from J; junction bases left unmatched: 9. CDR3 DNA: TGTGCCAGGGGACAGGGACCCACAAAAACTAATGAAAAACTGTTTTTT. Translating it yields CARGQGPTKTNEKLFF.

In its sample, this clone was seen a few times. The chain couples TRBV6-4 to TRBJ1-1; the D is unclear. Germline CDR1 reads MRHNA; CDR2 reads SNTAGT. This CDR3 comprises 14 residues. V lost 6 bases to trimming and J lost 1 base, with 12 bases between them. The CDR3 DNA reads TGTGCCAGCAGCGAGGGTCATCCGAACACTGAAGCTTTCTTT. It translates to CASSEGHPNTEAFF.

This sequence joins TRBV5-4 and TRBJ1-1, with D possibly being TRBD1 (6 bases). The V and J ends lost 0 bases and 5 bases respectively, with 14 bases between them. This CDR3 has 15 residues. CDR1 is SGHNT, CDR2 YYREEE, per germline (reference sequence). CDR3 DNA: TGTGCCAGCAGCTTGGGGCCAGGGGTTAATACTGAAGCTTTCTTT. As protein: CASSLGPGVNTEAFF.

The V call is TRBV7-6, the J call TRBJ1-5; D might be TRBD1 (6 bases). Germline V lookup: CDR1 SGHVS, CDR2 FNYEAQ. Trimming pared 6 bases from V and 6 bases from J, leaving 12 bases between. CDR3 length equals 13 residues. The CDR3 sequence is CASSPGGGQPQHF. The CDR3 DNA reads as TGTGCCAGCAGTCCTGGGGGCGGTCAGCCCCAGCATTTT.

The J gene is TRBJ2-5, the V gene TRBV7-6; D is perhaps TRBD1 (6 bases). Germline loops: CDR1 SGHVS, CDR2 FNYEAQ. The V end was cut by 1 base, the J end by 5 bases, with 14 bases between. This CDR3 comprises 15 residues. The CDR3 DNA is TGTGCCAGCAGCTTAGGGCAGGGGTTCAGGGAGACCCAGTACTTC. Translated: CASSLGQGFRETQYF.

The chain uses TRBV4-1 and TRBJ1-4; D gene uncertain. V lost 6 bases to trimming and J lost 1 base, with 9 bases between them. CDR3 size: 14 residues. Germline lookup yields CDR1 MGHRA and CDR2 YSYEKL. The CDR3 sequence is CASRQPGTNEKLFF. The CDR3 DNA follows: TGCGCCAGCAGACAACCGGGAACTAATGAAAAACTGTTTTTT.

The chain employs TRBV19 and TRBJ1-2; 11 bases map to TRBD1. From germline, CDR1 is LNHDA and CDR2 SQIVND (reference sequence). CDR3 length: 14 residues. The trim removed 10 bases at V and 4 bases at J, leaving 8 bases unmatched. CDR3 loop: CAKDRGHEIYGYTF. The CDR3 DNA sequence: TGTGCCAAGGACAGGGGGCACGAAATCTATGGCTACACCTTC.

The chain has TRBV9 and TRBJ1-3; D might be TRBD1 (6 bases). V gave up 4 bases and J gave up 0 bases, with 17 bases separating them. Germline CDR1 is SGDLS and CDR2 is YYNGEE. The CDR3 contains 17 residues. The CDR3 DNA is TGTGCCAGCAGCCCACGCCTCGGACAGTTCTCTGGAAACACCATATATTTT. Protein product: CASSPRLGQFSGNTIYF.

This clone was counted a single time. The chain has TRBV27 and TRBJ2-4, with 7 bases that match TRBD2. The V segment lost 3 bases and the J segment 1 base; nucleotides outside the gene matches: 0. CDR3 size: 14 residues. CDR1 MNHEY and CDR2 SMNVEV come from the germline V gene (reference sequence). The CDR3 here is CASSFGGAKNIQYF. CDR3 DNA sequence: TGTGCCAGCAGTTTCGGGGGGGCCAAAAACATTCAGTACTTC.

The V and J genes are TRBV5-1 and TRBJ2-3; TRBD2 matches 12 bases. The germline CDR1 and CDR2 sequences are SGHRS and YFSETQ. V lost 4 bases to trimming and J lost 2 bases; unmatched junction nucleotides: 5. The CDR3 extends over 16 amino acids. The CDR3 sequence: CASSRGLAGYTDTQYF. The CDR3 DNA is TGCGCCAGCAGCCGCGGACTAGCGGGATACACAGATACGCAGTATTTT.

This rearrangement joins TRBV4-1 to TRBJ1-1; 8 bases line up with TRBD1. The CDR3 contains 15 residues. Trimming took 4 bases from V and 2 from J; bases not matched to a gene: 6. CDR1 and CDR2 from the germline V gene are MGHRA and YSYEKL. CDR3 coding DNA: TGCGCCAGCAGCCCCTGGACAGGGATAAACACTGAAGCTTTCTTT. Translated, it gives CASSPWTGINTEAFF.

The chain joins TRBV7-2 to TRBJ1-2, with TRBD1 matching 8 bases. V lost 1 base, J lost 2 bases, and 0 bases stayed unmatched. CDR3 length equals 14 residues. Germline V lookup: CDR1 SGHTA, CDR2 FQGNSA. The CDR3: CASSLDRGNYGYTF. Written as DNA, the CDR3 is TGTGCCAGCAGCTTAGACAGGGGGAACTATGGCTACACCTTC.

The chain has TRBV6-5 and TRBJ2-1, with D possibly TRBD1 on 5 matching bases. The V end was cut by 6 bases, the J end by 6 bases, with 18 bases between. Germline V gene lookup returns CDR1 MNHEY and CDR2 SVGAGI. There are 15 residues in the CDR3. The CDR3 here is CASSGHARSGNEQFF. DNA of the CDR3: TGTGCCAGCAGCGGACATGCCAGGTCGGGCAATGAGCAGTTCTTC.

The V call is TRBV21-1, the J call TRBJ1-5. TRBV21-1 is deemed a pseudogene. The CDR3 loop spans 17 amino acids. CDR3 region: CASSNEGGKPQHQPQHF. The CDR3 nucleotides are TGTGCCAGCAGTAACGAGGGTGGCAAACCACAGCATCAGCCCCAGCATTTT.

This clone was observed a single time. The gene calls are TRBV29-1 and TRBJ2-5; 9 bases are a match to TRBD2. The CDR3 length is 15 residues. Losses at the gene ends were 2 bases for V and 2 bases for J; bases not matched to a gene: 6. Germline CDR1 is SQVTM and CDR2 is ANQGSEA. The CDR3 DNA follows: TGCAGCGTTGAACGGCGGGGGGGCGTACAAGAGACCCAGTACTTC. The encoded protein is CSVERRGGVQETQYF.

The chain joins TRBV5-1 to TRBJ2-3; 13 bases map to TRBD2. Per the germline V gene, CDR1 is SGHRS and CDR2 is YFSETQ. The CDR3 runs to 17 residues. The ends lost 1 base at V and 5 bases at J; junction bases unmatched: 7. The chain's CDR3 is CASSLLGTSGKQDTQYF. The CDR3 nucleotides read TGCGCCAGCAGCTTGCTAGGGACTAGCGGGAAACAAGATACGCAGTATTTT.